This TCR beta chain originates from a study of T cell responses to AZD1222 COVID-19 vaccine. This clone was recorded only once. CDR3 length equals 16 residues. The germline gives CDR1 SGHNT, CDR2 YYREEE (reference sequence). V lost 7 bases, J lost 0 bases, and 17 bases lay in between. Sequenced by immunoSEQ multiplex PCR; TCRdb stores in-frame clones only, minus some. The sample lists more than 95,000 clones; about 90% were seen once. This receptor was identified in an adult in good health. The sequenced sample was peripheral blood, obtained on day 0 of AZD1222 vaccination. The chain employs TRBV5-4 and TRBJ2-1, with a possible D match to TRBD2 (6 bases). The DNA of the CDR3 is TGTGCCAGCCTCCCCCAGCGGGTGGGCTCCTACAATGAGCAGTTCTTC. Its protein is CASLPQRVGSYNEQFF. Combining the CDR3 with reference TRBV5-4 and TRBJ2-1 gives the whole variable domain ETGVTQSPTHLIKTRGQQVTLRCSSQSGHNTVSWYQQALGQGPQFIFQYYREEENGRGNFPPRFSGLQFPNYSSELNVNALELDDSALYLCASLPQRVGSYNEQFFGPGTRLTVL.